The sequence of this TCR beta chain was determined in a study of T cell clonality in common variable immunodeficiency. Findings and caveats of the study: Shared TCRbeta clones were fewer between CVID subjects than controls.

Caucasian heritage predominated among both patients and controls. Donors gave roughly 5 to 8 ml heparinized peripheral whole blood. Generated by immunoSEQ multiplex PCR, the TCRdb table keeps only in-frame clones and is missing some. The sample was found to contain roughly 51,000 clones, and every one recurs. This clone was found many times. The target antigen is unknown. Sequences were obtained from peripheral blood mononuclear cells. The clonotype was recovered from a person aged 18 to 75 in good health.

Here the CDR3 reads CASSADSYEQYF. CDR3 bases read: TGTGCCAGCTCAGCGGATTCCTACGAG. The rearrangement links TRBV18 to TRBJ2-7; D not certain. The read is 3 residues too short to cover the CDR3 end, so that end is filled in from the germline J gene. The CDR3 has 12 amino acids. The germline gives CDR1 KGHSH, CDR2 LQKENI. Trimming cost V 5 bases and J 1 base, with 6 bases left between them.